The present T cell receptor (beta chain) was sequenced within a study of blood T cell repertoires in COVID-19. The CDR3 runs to 13 residues. Looked up from germline, CDR1 is SGHTA and CDR2 is FQGNSA. V lost 5 bases and J lost 4, with 11 bases in between. Profiled with immunoSEQ multiplex PCR; TCRdb holds only in-frame clones, not every one. Found here are some 320,000 clones, about 87% of them singletons; the top ten hold roughly 5%. In Cohort 3, a recovered donor had either two negative PCRs, clearance, or symptom resolution. The chain employs TRBV7-2 and TRBJ1-2; D unresolved. Input material: PBMCs or T cells enriched from blood (not recorded which). The sequence was collected from a woman in her twenties or thirties who had recovered from COVID-19. The CDR3 spells CASSPSEGYGYTF. Here the CDR3 DNA reads TGTGCCAGCAGCCCGTCCGAGGGCTATGGCTACACCTTC.